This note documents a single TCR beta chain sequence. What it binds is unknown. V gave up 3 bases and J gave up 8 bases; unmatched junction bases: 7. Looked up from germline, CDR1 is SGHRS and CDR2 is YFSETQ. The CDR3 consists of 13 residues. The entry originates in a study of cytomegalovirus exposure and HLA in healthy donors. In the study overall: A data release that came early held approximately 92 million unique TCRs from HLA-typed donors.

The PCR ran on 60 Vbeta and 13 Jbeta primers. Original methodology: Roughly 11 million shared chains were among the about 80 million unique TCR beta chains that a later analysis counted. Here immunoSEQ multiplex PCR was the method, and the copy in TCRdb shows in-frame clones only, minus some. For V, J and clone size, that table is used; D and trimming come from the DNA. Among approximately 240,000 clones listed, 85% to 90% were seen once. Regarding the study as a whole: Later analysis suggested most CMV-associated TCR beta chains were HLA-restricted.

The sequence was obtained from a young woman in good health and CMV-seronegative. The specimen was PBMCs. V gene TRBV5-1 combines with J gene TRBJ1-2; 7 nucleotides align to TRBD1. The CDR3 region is CASSSNRGEGYTF. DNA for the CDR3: TGCGCCAGCAGCTCCAACAGGGGCGAGGGCTACACCTTC. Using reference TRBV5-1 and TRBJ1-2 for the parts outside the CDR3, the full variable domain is KAGVTQTPRYLIKTRGQQVTLSCSPISGHRSVSWYQQTPGQGLQFLFEYFSETQRNKGNFPGRFSGRQFSNSRSEMNVSTLELGDSALYLCASSSNRGEGYTFGSGTRLTVV.